A single T cell receptor beta chain is shown here with its context. Its antigen is undetermined. The data were taken from a study of T cells in Graves' hyperthyroidism and ophthalmopathy. Study results and limitations: Most clonotypes that expanded in the thyroid above 0.001 also showed up in blood.

Template material for amplifying TCR beta CDR3 regions consisted of RNA transcripts. First-round RT-PCR with HTBI primers amplified the TCR CDR3 region. One entry per CDR3 protein results from TCRdb running MiXCR on the multiplex PCR reads. The table includes a few hundred thousand distinct CDR3 sequences, 15% to 17% detected once. Diagnoses rested on clinical symptoms, serum thyroxine and TRAb, thyroid ultrasound and orbital computed tomography. The clonotype originates from a woman in her 30s with Graves' hyperthyroidism. Input material: blood.

CDR3 sequence reads: CASSWGGPSTDTQYF. The CDR3 DNA reads as TGTGCCAGCAGTTGGGGGGGCCCTAGCACAGATACGCAGTATTTT. The chain links TRBV28 to TRBJ2-3, with D perhaps TRBD2 (7 bases). With 4 bases removed from V and 0 bases from J, the gap between germline ends came to 11 bases. Germline CDR1 and CDR2: MDHEN and SYDVKM. This CDR3 region has 15 residues.